This TCR beta chain was sequenced for a study of T cell changes during pregnancy in multiple sclerosis. Assay used: immunoSEQ multiplex PCR; TCRdb lists only in-frame clones, some missing. The repertoire includes tens of thousands of clones, 70% to 90% of them detected once, and 5.3% sits in the top ten. The V gene end was trimmed by 1 base and the J gene end by 4 bases; junction bases not matched to a gene: 8. Germline assignment: CDR1 SGHNT and CDR2 YYREEE (reference sequence). The length of the CDR3 is 16 residues. This TCR was recovered from a female donor in good health, enrolled as a control in a pregnancy study. The sequences come from CD8+ T cells from peripheral blood mononuclear cells, collected in the second trimester of pregnancy. The chain has TRBV5-4 and TRBJ2-3; 8 nucleotides align to TRBD1. CDR3 nucleotide sequence: TGTGCCAGCAGCTTGCGGACAGGGATCGGGGCAGATACGCAGTATTTT. Translating gives CASSLRTGIGADTQYF.